The 3 T cell receptor beta chains below were found in one sample sequenced in a study of T cells after posttransplantation cyclophosphamide. Using immunoSEQ multiplex PCR, the repertoire was profiled, and TCRdb retains in-frame clones only, with some absent. This repertoire shows some 14,000 clones, 84% found once; its top ten account for more than 5%. Control samples came 1 year after myeloablative marrow transplants with methotrexate plus calcineurin inhibitor. Sequencing used PBMCs, obtained 371 days after allogeneic stem cell transplant with calcineurin inhibitor and methotrexate. These receptors came from a male patient in his late teens or twenties who received an allogeneic stem cell transplant from a related donor, was CMV-positive, and had no GVHD. Part of the T cell pool may stem from the graft donor.

This clone rates as medium-sized. The chain recombines TRBV28 with TRBJ2-7; the match to TRBD2 covers 7 bases. J gave up 2 bases and V 8 bases, and 18 bases lay outside the gene matches. The CDR3 spans 17 residues. Germline assignment: CDR1 MDHEN and CDR2 SYDVKM. The CDR3 sequence: CASPPDLQGGVTYEQYF. The CDR3 bases are TGTGCCAGCCCCCCGGACCTCCAGGGAGGGGTGACCTACGAGCAGTACTTC.

This clone was observed a single time. The chain is built from TRBV30 and TRBJ1-5, with 9 nucleotides matching TRBD1. The CDR3 extends over 19 amino acids. Germline V gene data show CDR1 as GTSNPN and CDR2 as SVGIG (reference sequence). The junction had 17 bases not matched to a gene; V was cut back by 3 bases and J by 2 bases. The CDR3 here is CAWSAYLPGQGHGNQPQHF. CDR3 DNA sequence: TGTGCCTGGAGCGCTTATCTTCCGGGACAGGGTCATGGCAATCAGCCCCAGCATTTT.

The chain has TRBV9 and TRBJ2-7, with 8 bases lining up with TRBD1. The CDR3 spans 16 residues. V lost 4 bases to trimming and J lost 7 bases; unmatched junction nucleotides: 16. Germline assignment: CDR1 SGDLS and CDR2 YYNGEE. The CDR3 DNA follows: TGTGCCAGCAGCCAGGTGGGGGGACAGGCAGTTGTGGAGCAGTACTTC. Its translation: CASSQVGGQAVVEQYF.